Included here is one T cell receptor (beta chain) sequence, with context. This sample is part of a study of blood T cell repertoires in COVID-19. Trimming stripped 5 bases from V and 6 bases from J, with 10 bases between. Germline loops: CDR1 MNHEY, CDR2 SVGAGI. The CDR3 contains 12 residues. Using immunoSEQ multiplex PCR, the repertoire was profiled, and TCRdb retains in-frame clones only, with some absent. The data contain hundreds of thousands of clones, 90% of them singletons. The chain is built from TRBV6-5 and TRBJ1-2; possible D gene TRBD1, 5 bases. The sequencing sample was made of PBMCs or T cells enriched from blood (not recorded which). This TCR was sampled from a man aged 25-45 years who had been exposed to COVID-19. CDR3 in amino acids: CASSRQGHGYTF. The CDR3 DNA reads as TGTGCCAGCAGTCGGCAGGGCCATGGCTACACCTTC.